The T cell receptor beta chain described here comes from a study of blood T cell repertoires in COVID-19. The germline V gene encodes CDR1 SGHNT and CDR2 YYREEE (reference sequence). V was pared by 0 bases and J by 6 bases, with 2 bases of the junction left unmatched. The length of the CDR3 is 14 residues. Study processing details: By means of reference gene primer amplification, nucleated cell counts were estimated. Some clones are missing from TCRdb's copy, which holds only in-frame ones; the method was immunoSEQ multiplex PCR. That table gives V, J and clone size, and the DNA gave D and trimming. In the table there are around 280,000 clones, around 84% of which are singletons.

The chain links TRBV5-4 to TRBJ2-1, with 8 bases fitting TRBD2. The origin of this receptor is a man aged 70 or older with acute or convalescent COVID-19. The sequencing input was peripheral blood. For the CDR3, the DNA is TGTGCCAGCAGCTTGGTCGGGAGGGCCAATGAGCAGTTCTTC. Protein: CASSLVGRANEQFF.